The 19 T cell receptor beta chains reported below all come from one sample, sequenced in a study of blood T cell repertoires in COVID-19. Some clones are missing from TCRdb's copy, which holds only in-frame ones; the method was immunoSEQ multiplex PCR. Of around 70,000 clones listed, 90% to 95% are singletons. The sample was peripheral blood. The receptors were sampled from a human donor in a cohort sampled during active COVID-19.

The rearrangement joins TRBV5-1 to TRBJ2-7; TRBD1 matches at 10 bases. The germline gives CDR1 SGHRS, CDR2 YFSETQ. The CDR3 extends over 16 amino acids. V shed 3 bases and J 5 bases; nucleotides not matched to a gene: 11. CDR3 residues: CASSSGTGDSLNEQYF. The CDR3 region has the DNA TGCGCCAGCAGCTCGGGGACAGGGGATTCGTTGAACGAGCAGTACTTC.

This clone was seen a single time. V gene TRBV4-3 combines with J gene TRBJ1-1; 9 bases map to TRBD1. CDR1 is LGHNA and CDR2 is YSLEER in the germline V gene. With 6 bases clipped from V and 1 base from J, the junction kept 9 bases outside the gene matches. This CDR3 spans 16 amino acids. CDR3 region: CASSSGQGWGNTEAFF. DNA for the CDR3: TGCGCCAGCAGTTCAGGACAGGGGTGGGGGAACACTGAAGCTTTCTTT.

The chain employs TRBV7-8 and TRBJ2-5, with 8 positions matching TRBD2. Germline CDR1 and CDR2: SGHVS and FQNEAQ. Losses at the gene ends were 1 base for V and 2 bases for J; bases not matched to a gene: 6. This CDR3 region has 16 residues. The DNA of the CDR3 is TGTGCCAGCAGCTTAGAGCGGGGGTCGGTACAAGAGACCCAGTACTTC. This sequence encodes CASSLERGSVQETQYF. The full variable domain, in which reference TRBV7-8 and TRBJ2-5 provide the parts outside the CDR3, is GAGVSQSPRYKVAKRGQDVALRCDPISGHVSLFWYQQALGQGPEFLTYFQNEAQLDKSGLPSDRFFAERPEGSVSTLKIQRTQQEDSAVYLCASSLERGSVQETQYFGPGTRLLVL.

This chain uses TRBV24-1 with TRBJ2-1, with D possibly being TRBD1 (5 bases). The CDR3 has 14 residues. V was clipped by 9 bases and J by 2 bases, with 13 bases between them. Germline V gives CDR1 KGHDR, CDR2 SFDVKD. CDR3 coding DNA: TGTGCCACCCACGACAGAGAGACCTACAATGAGCAGTTCTTC. It codes for CATHDRETYNEQFF.

This clone has a single count. The chain joins TRBV28 to TRBJ2-5; D might be TRBD1 (6 bases). Per germline, CDR1 MDHEN and CDR2 SYDVKM. The V gene lost 2 bases and the J gene lost 6 bases, with 16 bases spanning the gap. The CDR3 is 15 amino acids. CDR3 DNA: TGTGCCAGCAGTTTAAATTACAGGGATTCTAAGACCCAGTACTTC. This codes for CASSLNYRDSKTQYF.

This clone has just one count. This sequence joins TRBV2 and TRBJ2-5; the match to TRBD2 covers 9 bases. The CDR3 totals 14 residues. V shed 3 bases and J 2 bases; nucleotides not matched to a gene: 1. Germline V gene sequence: CDR1 SNHLY, CDR2 FYNNEI. The CDR3 is CASSDLAGQETQYF. The DNA for the CDR3 is TGTGCCAGCAGTGACCTAGCGGGGCAAGAGACCCAGTACTTC.

V is TRBV4-3 and J is TRBJ1-5; no clear D. Germline V gives CDR1 LGHNA, CDR2 YSLEER. This CDR3 has 15 amino acids. Deletions cut 4 bases from V and 4 bases from J, with 14 bases between. The CDR3 DNA reads as TGCGCCAGCAGCCCCCGACACGGGGTTAATCAGCCCCAGCATTTT. Translating gives CASSPRHGVNQPQHF.

The J gene is TRBJ1-1, the V gene TRBV5-1; weak D call: TRBD1 (5 bases). Germline V gene sequence: CDR1 SGHRS, CDR2 YFSETQ. CDR3 length: 13 residues. The V gene lost 2 bases and the J gene lost 2 bases, with 7 bases spanning the gap. For the CDR3, the DNA is TGCGCCAGCAGCTTACAGGACAACACTGAAGCTTTCTTT. It specifies CASSLQDNTEAFF.

In this sample, this clone turned up a few times. The genes are TRBV7-2 and TRBJ2-2; TRBD1 matches at 7 bases. V lost 5 bases to trimming and J lost 0 bases; unmatched junction nucleotides: 6. Germline CDR1 SGHTA, CDR2 FQGNSA. The CDR3 consists of 16 residues. DNA for the CDR3: TGTGCCAGCAGCCCGCAGGGGGACACGAACACCGGGGAGCTGTTTTTT. As protein: CASSPQGDTNTGELFF.

The chain combines TRBV5-1 with TRBJ1-1; TRBD1 matches 7 bases. This CDR3 is 16 amino acids long. V dropped 4 bases and J dropped 1; count of bases not matched to a gene: 10. CDR1 is SGHRS, CDR2 YFSETQ, per germline. CDR3 bases: TGCGCCAGCAGCCCCCGTCCCGGGACAGCGAACACTGAAGCTTTCTTT. Its protein is CASSPRPGTANTEAFF.

The chain carries TRBV27 and TRBJ2-1; TRBD2 matches at 8 bases. CDR1 and CDR2 (germline): MNHEY, SMNVEV (reference sequence). This CDR3 is 15 amino acids long. V dropped 6 bases and J dropped 7; count of bases not matched to a gene: 11. The CDR3 loop is CASSPTLAVKNEQFF. For the CDR3, the DNA is TGTGCCAGCAGCCCAACACTAGCGGTAAAAAATGAGCAGTTCTTC.

The rearrangement links TRBV21-1 to TRBJ1-4. TRBV21-1 is described as a pseudogene. This CDR3 contains 13 residues. CDR3 in DNA: TGTGCCAGCAGCTGGGCGGGCGGTGAAAAACTGTTTTTT. Translating gives CASSWAGGEKLFF.

This rearrangement joins TRBV1 to TRBJ2-3; the DNA was not compared with TRBD2, the D call given in the table. TRBV1 is a listed pseudogene. The CDR3 is 18 amino acids. The CDR3 region is CTSSQDQFVLAPTDTQYF. In nucleotides, the CDR3 is TGCACCAGCAGCCAAGATCAGTTTGTCCTAGCCCCCACAGATACGCAGTATTTT.

V usage is TRBV19 and J usage is TRBJ2-2; 9 positions match TRBD1. The CDR3 extends over 17 amino acids. Germline V gene sequence: CDR1 LNHDA, CDR2 SQIVND (reference sequence). V dropped 4 bases and J dropped 6; count of bases not matched to a gene: 12. The CDR3 coding sequence is TGTGCCAGTAGTAATTGGGGACAGGGTATTTCCGCCGGGGAGCTGTTTTTT. Its protein product is CASSNWGQGISAGELFF.

This clone was recorded a few times. The V and J genes are TRBV3-1 (or the pseudogene TRBV3-2) and TRBJ2-7; no firm D call. Germline loops: CDR1 LGHDT, CDR2 YNNKEL (reference sequence). The V end lost 1 base, the J end lost 5 bases, and 6 bases lay between the germline ends. The CDR3 is 12 amino acids. The CDR3 loop is CASSQVSDEQYF. The DNA for the CDR3 is TGTGCCAGCAGCCAAGTTTCTGACGAGCAGTACTTC.

The table lists this clone with a few counts. The chain couples TRBV2 to TRBJ2-7; 9 bases line up with TRBD1. Germline V gene sequence: CDR1 SNHLY, CDR2 FYNNEI. CDR3 length: 15 amino acids. V lost 4 bases and J lost 5; bases outside the gene matches: 9. The CDR3 protein is CASSAGTGRIHEQYF. The DNA for the CDR3 is TGTGCCAGCAGTGCCGGGACAGGGAGGATCCACGAGCAGTACTTC. The entire variable domain, with the rest obtained from reference TRBV2 and TRBJ2-7, is as follows: EPEVTQTPSHQVTQMGQEVILRCVPISNHLYFYWYRQILGQKVEFLVSFYNNEISEKSEIFDDQFSVERPDGSNFTLKIRSTKLEDSAMYFCASSAGTGRIHEQYFGPGTRLTVT.

The J gene is TRBJ2-2, the V gene TRBV7-2, with 13 bases aligning to TRBD2. Germline values: CDR1 SGHTA, CDR2 FQGNSA. The trim removed 5 bases at V and 5 bases at J, leaving 8 bases unmatched. This CDR3 is built from 17 residues. DNA of the CDR3: TGTGCCAGCAGCGTTACTAGCGGGAGGGCCAGTACCGGGGAGCTGTTTTTT. Protein: CASSVTSGRASTGELFF.

The rearrangement joins TRBV4-2 to TRBJ1-1; TRBD1 matches at 7 bases. The trim removed 2 bases at V and 4 bases at J, leaving 4 bases unmatched. CDR1 is LGHNA and CDR2 is YNFKEQ in the germline V gene. The CDR3 loop spans 14 amino acids. The DNA for the CDR3 is TGTGCCAGCAGCCAACCGGGACAGCCCACTGAAGCTTTCTTT. Its protein is CASSQPGQPTEAFF.

The J gene is TRBJ2-1, the V gene TRBV2, with 9 bases identical to TRBD1. Germline-derived CDR1 and CDR2 are SNHLY and FYNNEI. V shed 5 bases, J shed 9 bases, and the junction held 8 bases outside the gene matches. CDR3 length equals 14 residues. This chain's CDR3 is CASSSLRQGGEQFF. The CDR3 DNA reads TGTGCCAGCAGTTCCCTAAGACAGGGGGGTGAGCAGTTCTTC.